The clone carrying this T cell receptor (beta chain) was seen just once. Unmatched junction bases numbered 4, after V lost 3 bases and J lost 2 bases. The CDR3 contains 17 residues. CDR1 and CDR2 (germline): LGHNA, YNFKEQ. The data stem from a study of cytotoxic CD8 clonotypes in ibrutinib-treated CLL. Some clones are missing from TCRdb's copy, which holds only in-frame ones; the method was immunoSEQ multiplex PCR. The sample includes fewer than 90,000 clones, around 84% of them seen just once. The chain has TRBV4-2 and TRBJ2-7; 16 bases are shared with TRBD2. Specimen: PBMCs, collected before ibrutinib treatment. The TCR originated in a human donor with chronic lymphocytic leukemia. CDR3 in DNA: TGTGCCAGCAGCCAGTTCGGGACTAGCGGGAGGGCCTACGAGCAGTACTTC. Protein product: CASSQFGTSGRAYEQYF.